This TCR beta chain derives from a study of naive and memory T cell subsets. Broader study findings: The power law exponent of TCR abundance differed between naive and memory cells. From naive to CM, EM and EMRA, diversity decreased and Gini increased.

Both TRBC1 and TRBC2 were covered by a beta constant-region primer of two equimolar oligonucleotides. A 12-nucleotide UMI and the SP2 primer were added to the cDNA 3' end by oligonucleotide ligation. Ligated cDNA was amplified by four rounds of PCR with nested alpha and beta constant-region primers and SP2. TCRdb redid the calling of the UMI-ligation and nested PCR reads with MiXCR, one entry per CDR3 protein. Among about 80,000 distinct CDR3 sequences, less than 15% were seen once, and the ten largest hold approximately 0.94%. There are a few counts of this clonotype. No antigen is known for it. The sequencing input was central memory CD4+ T cells from blood. This receptor was obtained from a human donor in good health.

For the CDR3, the DNA is TGTGCCAGCACCGAGATGGGACTGACCGGAAACACCATATATTTT. It is translated as CASTEMGLTGNTIYF. V and J are TRBV28 and TRBJ1-3, with D perhaps matching TRBD1 (5 bases). CDR1 is MDHEN and CDR2 is SYDVKM in the germline V gene. V dropped 7 bases and J dropped 4 bases, with 17 bases sitting between them. This CDR3 is built from 15 residues.